Shown below are 10 T cell receptor beta chains from a single sample sequenced in a study of CD8 T cells in Susac syndrome. Reverse transcription used about 0.5 to 1 ug RNA and random hexamers. TCRdb redid the calling of the immunoSEQ multiplex PCR reads with MiXCR, one entry per CDR3 protein. The data show about 120,000 distinct CDR3 sequences, with 85% to 95% seen just once and roughly 0.12% held by the top ten. Material for sequencing was CD8+ T cells from PBMCs. The receptors derive from a human donor in good health.

This sequence joins TRBV14 and TRBJ2-1; 11 bases align to TRBD2. The CDR3 loop spans 16 amino acids. Germline CDR1 is SGHDN and CDR2 is FVKESK. J was trimmed by 8 bases and V by 1 base; bases with no gene match: 7. The CDR3 DNA reads as TGTGCCAGCAGCCAAGCGTTTAGCGGGAGGGCATATGAGCAGTTCTTC. Amino acid sequence: CASSQAFSGRAYEQFF.

This chain uses TRBV19 with TRBJ1-1; D uncertain. This CDR3 is built from 13 residues. Trimming shortened V by 3 bases and J by 1 base, and 6 bases separated the two germline ends. Per germline, CDR1 LNHDA and CDR2 SQIVND (reference sequence). CDR3 nucleotide sequence: TGTGCCAGTAGTATGCAAGCGAACACTGAAGCTTTCTTT. It is translated as CASSMQANTEAFF.

This chain joins TRBV6-2 or TRBV6-3 and TRBJ2-1, with D unresolved. This CDR3 is built from 14 residues. CDR1 and CDR2 from the germline V gene are MNHEY and SVGEGT. V was cut by 6 bases and J by 7 bases, with 16 bases left in between. In DNA form, the CDR3 reads TGTGCCAGCAGCCCTACCGCGGCCGGGAATGAGCAGTTCTTC. Its translation: CASSPTAAGNEQFF.

This sequence joins TRBV29-1 and TRBJ2-4; 8 bases line up with TRBD1. Germline V CDR1 and CDR2: SQVTM, ANQGSEA. Losses at the gene ends were 4 bases for V and 0 bases for J; bases not matched to a gene: 2. The CDR3 covers 14 residues. CDR3 nucleotide sequence: TGCAGCGTTGGGGGACAGGAAGCCAAAAACATTCAGTACTTC. Amino acid sequence: CSVGGQEAKNIQYF.

The CDR3 spells CASSQLVGPSYEQYF. In DNA, the CDR3 is TGCGCCAGCAGCCAATTAGTCGGGCCATCCTACGAGCAGTACTTC. The chain carries TRBV4-3 and TRBJ2-7; D gene unclear. The germline V gene encodes CDR1 LGHNA and CDR2 YSLEER. V was trimmed by 2 bases and J by 1 base, leaving 12 bases between them. The CDR3 covers 15 residues.

The chain recombines TRBV20-1 with TRBJ1-5; 10 nucleotides agree with TRBD1. Trimming took 4 bases from V and 9 from J; bases not matched to a gene: 9. The germline V gene encodes CDR1 DFQATT and CDR2 SNEGSKA (reference sequence). The CDR3 extends over 14 amino acids. CDR3 sequence reads: CSATKGTGDGPQHF. As DNA, the CDR3 is TGCAGTGCTACTAAGGGGACAGGGGATGGGCCCCAGCATTTT.

V and J are TRBV5-4 and TRBJ2-2, with a tentative D call TRBD2 (5 bases). V was shortened by 7 bases and J by 5 bases, with 9 bases between the two germline ends. The CDR3 sequence is 12 residues long. CDR1 and CDR2 from the germline V gene are SGHNT and YYREEE (reference sequence). The CDR3 loop is CASGGATGELFF. The CDR3 nucleotides read TGTGCCAGCGGAGGTGCGACCGGGGAGCTGTTTTTT. Full variable domain (remainder filled in from reference TRBV5-4 and TRBJ2-2): ETGVTQSPTHLIKTRGQQVTLRCSSQSGHNTVSWYQQALGQGPQFIFQYYREEENGRGNFPPRFSGLQFPNYSSELNVNALELDDSALYLCASGGATGELFFGEGSRLTVL.

The chain has TRBV3-1 and TRBJ2-3; D gene unclear. The V gene lost 0 bases and the J gene lost 5 bases, with 6 bases spanning the gap. Per the germline V gene, CDR1 is LGHDT and CDR2 is YNNKEL (reference sequence). The CDR3 extends over 13 amino acids. For the CDR3, the DNA is TGTGCCAGCAGCCAAGAACTACGAGATACGCAGTATTTT. Translated, it gives CASSQELRDTQYF.

The J gene is TRBJ2-1, the V gene TRBV7-9; D unclear. Germline CDR1 reads SEHNR; CDR2 reads FQNEAQ (reference sequence). This CDR3 is built from 13 residues. The CDR3 DNA reads as TGTGCGTCGACCCAGGTATCCTACAATGAGCAGTTCTTC. As protein: CASTQVSYNEQFF.

The chain couples TRBV3-1 to TRBJ1-5; D gene unclear. The V end lost 0 bases, the J end lost 4 bases, and 7 bases lay between the germline ends. The CDR3 has 14 residues. Germline CDR1 is LGHDT and CDR2 is YNNKEL (reference sequence). CDR3 protein: CASSQDYGNQPQHF. The CDR3 region has the DNA TGTGCCAGCAGCCAAGATTATGGAAATCAGCCCCAGCATTTT.